The T cell receptor beta chain under discussion was sequenced for a study of blood T cells in healthy people across ages. The study's findings and limits: Possibly confounding the expanded clonotype changes was the fact that donor CMV status was unknown. Whereas aged donors had fewer naive CD4+ cells, long-lived donors had more of them and higher diversity.

This clonotype came up a few times. Its cognate antigen is unknown. V was shortened by 6 bases and J by 4 bases, with 10 bases between the two germline ends. CDR3 length: 13 amino acids. Together with a sample-barcoded 5' primer, a J-beta primer mix was included in a second PCR lasting roughly 6 to 12 cycles. Via MiXCR, TCRdb re-called the 5' RACE reads, giving one row per CDR3 protein. This table has around 990,000 distinct CDR3 sequences, approximately 25% appearing once. Researchers collected around 11 milliliters of peripheral blood from every single donor. This same sample was also part of a study on T cells of mothers and their children.

Sequenced material: blood. The chain employs TRBV12-3 or TRBV12-4 and TRBJ2-1; D might be TRBD2 (5 bases). The receptor was isolated from a girl aged 2 to 9 in good health. CDR3 residues: CASRIEGYNEQFF. In nucleotides, the CDR3 is TGTGCCAGCAGAATCGAGGGTTACAATGAGCAGTTCTTC.